The 6 T cell receptor beta chains presented below share a single source sample, sequenced in a study of T cell responses to AZD1222 COVID-19 vaccine. The data were produced by immunoSEQ multiplex PCR, yet TCRdb's version contains in-frame clones alone and is incomplete. The data contain around 110,000 clones, 85% to 90% of them seen just once; the ten biggest clones take up 5% to 6%. This sample comprised peripheral blood, obtained on day 0 of AZD1222 vaccination. The receptors stem from an adult in good health.

The V and J genes are TRBV6-5 and TRBJ1-5; tentatively, D is TRBD1 (6 bases). Germline loops: CDR1 MNHEY, CDR2 SVGAGI. Trimming shortened V by 4 bases and J by 6 bases, and 13 bases separated the two germline ends. This CDR3 is built from 14 residues. The CDR3 loop is CASSSHRVLQPQHF. Here the CDR3 DNA reads TGTGCCAGCAGTTCCCACAGGGTCCTTCAGCCCCAGCATTTT.

This rearrangement joins TRBV6-1 to TRBJ2-3, with TRBD1 matching 11 bases. J lost 7 bases, V lost 1 base, and 7 bases had no gene match. The CDR3 spans 16 residues. Germline-derived CDR1 and CDR2 are MNHNS and SASEGT. The CDR3 loop reads CASSEVAGTGGYTQYF. CDR3 in DNA: TGTGCCAGCAGTGAAGTGGCCGGGACAGGGGGATATACGCAGTATTTT.

This clone has just a few counts. The chain combines TRBV28 with TRBJ1-5, with D uncertain. The CDR3 extends over 13 amino acids. Germline CDR1 and CDR2: MDHEN and SYDVKM. Trimming cost V 6 bases and J 1 base, with 7 bases left between them. The CDR3 nucleotides read TGTGCCAGCAGGGCCCCGAGCAATCAGCCCCAGCATTTT. Translating gives CASRAPSNQPQHF.

The chain couples TRBV5-1 to TRBJ2-1; TRBD2 matches at 10 bases. V lost 4 bases, J lost 0 bases, and 4 bases stayed unmatched. CDR1 is SGHRS, CDR2 YFSETQ, per germline. CDR3 size: 16 residues. CDR3 protein: CASSGLAGDSYNEQFF. CDR3 coding DNA: TGCGCCAGCAGCGGGCTAGCGGGGGACTCCTACAATGAGCAGTTCTTC.

This clone was counted between two and nine times. The CDR3 nucleotides read TGTGCCAGTAGTATTAGCAGGGACACTGAAGCTTTCTTT. Translation: CASSISRDTEAFF. The chain carries TRBV19 and TRBJ1-1; D possibly corresponds to TRBD1 (5 bases). Trimming shortened V by 3 bases and J by 3 bases, and 8 bases separated the two germline ends. This CDR3 is built from 13 residues. In germline, CDR1 is LNHDA, CDR2 SQIVND (reference sequence).

The rearrangement links TRBV18 to TRBJ2-6; D remains unclear. The V gene's germline CDR1 is KGHSH and CDR2 LQKENI. The CDR3 loop spans 15 amino acids. V was trimmed by 4 bases and J by 1 base, leaving 8 bases between them. CDR3 DNA: TGTGCCAGCTCACGCCAGGCTTCTGGGGCCAACGTCCTGACTTTC. Its translation is CASSRQASGANVLTF.